These 18 T cell receptor beta chains originate from one sample sequenced in a study of CD8+CD57+ T cells in acquired aplastic anemia. Patients chosen for sequencing had CD8+CD57+ cells that had expanded, as shown by flow cytometry. TCR beta VDJ and CDR3 profiles were obtained from a genomic DNA template. TCRdb processed the reads anew with MiXCR; each CDR3 protein has one entry. The sample has fewer than 200,000 distinct CDR3 sequences, over 55% seen once. Sequencing input: sorted CD4+, CD8+, or CD8+CD57+ T cells (not recorded which) from PBMCs. The receptor source for this set is a human donor with aplastic anemia.

The J gene is TRBJ2-7, the V gene TRBV7-8; no firm D call. The V gene's germline CDR1 is SGHVS and CDR2 FQNEAQ. The CDR3 extends over 13 amino acids. Deletions cut 0 bases from V and 4 bases from J, with 7 bases between. The CDR3 here is CASSLAENYEQYF. Written as DNA, the CDR3 is TGTGCCAGCAGCTTAGCGGAGAATTACGAGCAGTACTTC.

A remark on this clonotype: Germline and junction disagree at one end, which may indicate a read error. CDR3 loop: CASSQTTGPYEQYF. CDR3 bases: TGTGCCAGCAGCCAAACGACAGGGCCCTACGAGCAGTACTTC. The chain uses TRBV5-1 and TRBJ2-7; TRBD1 matches 7 bases. This CDR3 is built from 14 residues. The germline CDR1 and CDR2 sequences are SGHRS and YFSETQ.

This clonotype was observed many times. The V call is TRBV6-2 or TRBV6-3, the J call TRBJ2-7; perhaps TRBD1 as D (5 bases). The CDR3 length is 11 residues. Germline assignment: CDR1 MNHEY and CDR2 SVGEGT. V lost 6 bases and J 3 bases, leaving 6 bases between the germline ends. This CDR3 is CASRQDYEQYV. The CDR3 bases are TGTGCCAGCAGACAGGACTACGAGCAGTACGTC.

V and J are TRBV11-2 and TRBJ2-3, with a weak D call TRBD2 (6 bases). Germline V gene data show CDR1 as SGHAT and CDR2 as FQNNGV. The ends were cut back, 0 bases at V and 6 bases at J, with 13 bases in the middle. This CDR3 has 15 residues. As DNA, the CDR3 is TGTGCCAGCAGCTTAGATCAGGCTAGCGTTGATACGCAGTATTTT. It yields the protein CASSLDQASVDTQYF.

The V and J genes are TRBV10-3 and TRBJ2-5; 10 bases are shared with TRBD1. Germline values: CDR1 ENHRY, CDR2 SYGVKD. Trimming removed 0 bases from V and 5 bases from J; junction bases left unmatched: 3. The CDR3 contains 15 residues. CDR3 coding DNA: TGTGCCATCAGTGAGTCGGGACAGGGGTTGGAGACCCAGTACTTC. Its translation is CAISESGQGLETQYF.

CDR3 DNA: TGCAGTGCTTATTCACCCCTCCACTTT. Translated: CSAYSPLHF. The V gene is TRBV20-1, the J gene TRBJ1-6, with D uncertain. The CDR3 runs 9 residues. Trimming took off 5 bases at V and 8 bases at J, with 1 base between the two ends. Germline assignment: CDR1 DFQATT and CDR2 SNEGSKA (reference sequence).

This clonotype is categorized as medium-sized. The V gene is TRBV7-6, the J gene TRBJ1-6; D is unresolved. From germline, CDR1 is SGHVS and CDR2 FNYEAQ. V was pared by 0 bases and J by 7 bases, with 1 base between. This CDR3 spans 12 amino acids. CDR3 sequence reads: CASSLANSPLHF. CDR3 nucleotides: TGTGCCAGCAGCTTAGCGAATTCACCCCTCCACTTT.

The V and J genes are TRBV7-9 and TRBJ1-1; no firm D call. This CDR3 has 13 amino acids. CDR1 is SEHNR, CDR2 FQNEAQ, per germline (reference sequence). V was trimmed by 0 bases and J by 4 bases, leaving 6 bases between them. The CDR3 DNA reads TGTGCCAGCAGCTTAGCAGGGCCCACTGAAGCTTTCTTT. As protein: CASSLAGPTEAFF.

This clonotype has ten or more counts. This rearrangement joins TRBV6-4 to TRBJ2-3; D ambiguous. Germline assignment: CDR1 MRHNA and CDR2 SNTAGT. This CDR3 spans 15 amino acids. The ends were cut back, 3 bases at V and 1 base at J, with 11 bases in the middle. The CDR3 DNA reads as TGTGCCAGCAGTGAATCTCTAGGTGGCACAGATACGCAGTATTTT. Residues: CASSESLGGTDTQYF.

V gene TRBV7-9 combines with J gene TRBJ1-2; 7 positions agree with TRBD1. The CDR3 runs to 12 residues. V trimming: 1 base; J trimming: 13 bases; junction bases outside the gene matches: 6. Germline V gene data show CDR1 as SEHNR and CDR2 as FQNEAQ (reference sequence). CDR3 sequence reads: CASSLDRGAVTF. As DNA, the CDR3 is TGTGCCAGCAGCTTAGACAGGGGTGCTGTCACCTTC.

The chain joins TRBV20-1 to TRBJ2-3, with D possibly matching TRBD1 (5 bases). Germline assignment: CDR1 DFQATT and CDR2 SNEGSKA (reference sequence). V shed 5 bases and J shed 5 bases, with 14 bases lying between them. CDR3 length equals 13 residues. The CDR3 nucleotides are TGCAGTGCTGCCCTCCAGGGAAGAGATACGCAGTATTTT. Its translation: CSAALQGRDTQYF.

V usage is TRBV4-2 and J usage is TRBJ2-7, with a tentative D call TRBD1 (6 bases). Per the germline V gene, CDR1 is LGHNA and CDR2 is YNFKEQ. This CDR3 is built from 15 residues. Trimming pared 2 bases from V and 3 bases from J, leaving 14 bases between. Here the CDR3 DNA reads TGTGCCAGCAGCCAAACAGGGACCCTTCACTACGAGCAGTACTTC. This translates into CASSQTGTLHYEQYF.

J is TRBJ2-1 and V is TRBV9; D remains ambiguous. Trimming took 0 bases from V and 6 from J, leaving 10 bases between them. Per the germline V gene, CDR1 is SGDLS and CDR2 is YYNGEE. CDR3 length equals 14 residues. CDR3 DNA: TGTGCCAGCAGCGTAGAGGCAAAGCCCAATGAGCAGTTCTTC. Its translation is CASSVEAKPNEQFF.

This chain links TRBV10-1 with TRBJ1-2; 9 bases match TRBD1. The CDR3 contains 14 residues. Trimming cost V 9 bases and J 6 bases; bases outside gene matches: 11. Germline values: CDR1 WNHNN, CDR2 SYGVQD (reference sequence). The CDR3 nucleotides are TGCGCCAGGTATGGGACAGGGTGGAAAAATGGCTACACCTTC. This encodes CARYGTGWKNGYTF.

This clonotype turned up a few times. The V and J genes are TRBV9 and TRBJ2-1, with D unresolved. From germline, CDR1 is SGDLS and CDR2 YYNGEE. The V end was cut by 1 base, the J end by 5 bases, with 10 bases between. The CDR3 spans 14 residues. As DNA, the CDR3 is TGTGCCAGCAGCGTAAATTCCGTCGACAATGAGCAGTTCTTC. Translating it yields CASSVNSVDNEQFF.

The genes are TRBV7-2 and TRBJ2-7, with D tentatively TRBD1 (8 bases). CDR3 length: 14 amino acids. The germline CDR1 and CDR2 sequences are SGHTA and FQGNSA. Deletions cut 5 bases from V and 2 bases from J, with 13 bases between. The CDR3 coding sequence is TGTGCCAGCAGCGGGGGGGACAGGCCCTACGAGCAGTACTTC. This gives the protein CASSGGDRPYEQYF.

In its sample, this clonotype was seen many times. J is TRBJ1-1 and V is TRBV4-1, with D unresolved. Trimming took off 0 bases at V and 3 bases at J, with 8 bases between the two ends. CDR1 is MGHRA and CDR2 is YSYEKL in the germline V gene. The CDR3 consists of 14 residues. CDR3 nucleotide sequence: TGCGCCAGCAGCCAAGACCACGGCTACACTGAAGCTTTCTTT. Translation gives CASSQDHGYTEAFF.

The rearrangement uses TRBV2 and TRBJ2-5; 7 nucleotides agree with TRBD1. V trimming: 6 bases; J trimming: 7 bases; junction bases outside the gene matches: 8. Germline lookup yields CDR1 SNHLY and CDR2 FYNNEI. The CDR3 loop spans 13 amino acids. CDR3 coding DNA: TGTGCCAGCAGGCAGGGGGATGTGGGGACCCAGTACTTC. Its protein product is CASRQGDVGTQYF.